This TCR beta chain originates from a study of CD8 T cells in Susac syndrome. Reverse transcription of roughly 0.5 to 1 ug RNA was performed with random hexamers. TCRdb ran MiXCR on the immunoSEQ multiplex PCR reads and lists one entry per CDR3 protein. The sample yields approximately 190,000 distinct CDR3 sequences, 90% to 95% seen once. This clonotype was found once. The V end lost 6 bases, the J end lost 2 bases, and 13 bases lay between the germline ends. Germline CDR1 reads DFQATT; CDR2 reads SNEGSKA (reference sequence). The CDR3 is 14 residues long. The specimen sequenced was CD4+ T cells from PBMCs. J is TRBJ2-2 and V is TRBV20-1; D could derive from TRBD1 or TRBD2 (5 bases each). This TCR was recovered from a human donor with multiple sclerosis. The CDR3 loop is CSATTGTNTGELFF. CDR3 in DNA: TGCAGTGCCACGACCGGGACCAACACCGGGGAGCTGTTTTTT.